Listed here are 8 T cell receptor beta chains from one sample, sequenced in a study of T-cell reconstitution after alpha-beta-depleted transplantation in children. During its preparation, the TCRbeta library received unique molecular identifiers. One entry per CDR3 protein, called by TCRdb with MiXCR from the PCR reads. Of 610,000 or so distinct CDR3 sequences listed, 25% to 30% are singletons. This specimen consisted of PBMCs, obtained before TCRalphabeta/CD19-depleted stem cell transplant. The receptors were sampled from a boy under two years old with Wiskott-Aldrich syndrome, due to receive a stem cell transplant.

V and J are TRBV5-5 and TRBJ2-7, with D possibly TRBD1 on 5 matching bases. The ends were cut back, 4 bases at V and 0 bases at J, with 8 bases in the middle. This CDR3 region has 13 residues. The germline V gene has CDR1 SGHKS and CDR2 YYEKEE (reference sequence). The CDR3 region is CASSDSTSYEQYF. In DNA, the CDR3 is TGTGCCAGCAGCGACAGTACCTCCTACGAGCAGTACTTC.

The gene calls are TRBV14 and TRBJ1-3; D is possibly TRBD1 (5 bases). The CDR3 consists of 17 residues. Germline V gene sequence: CDR1 SGHDN, CDR2 FVKESK. The V and J ends lost 5 bases and 4 bases respectively, with 21 bases between them. CDR3 loop: CASSYNVLGGKGNTIYF. The CDR3 bases are TGTGCCAGCAGCTACAACGTTCTTGGGGGGAAAGGAAACACCATATATTTT.

This clonotype was observed many times. An end of the junction does not agree with germline; a read error may underlie this. The chain joins TRBV5-1 to TRBJ2-1; 13 bases map to TRBD2. Germline V lookup: CDR1 SGHRS, CDR2 YFSETQ. The CDR3 extends over 15 amino acids. The CDR3 is CASRTSGSSYNEQFF. The CDR3 nucleotides read TGTGCCAGCAGGACTAGCGGGAGCTCCTACAATGAGCAGTTCTTC.

The chain joins TRBV28 to TRBJ2-1; TRBD2 is a possible D gene (6 bases). This CDR3 comprises 15 residues. The germline V and J ends were trimmed by 7 bases and 1 base, with 14 bases remaining between them. The V gene's germline CDR1 is MDHEN and CDR2 SYDVKM. CDR3 DNA sequence: TGTGCCAGCACGGCGGGCGGGACTTCCTACAATGAGCAGTTCTTC. It codes for CASTAGGTSYNEQFF.

Many counts were recorded for this clonotype. This chain connects TRBV5-1 to TRBJ2-5, with TRBD2 identical over 8 bases. Germline trimming cut 0 bases from V and 5 bases from J; bases unmatched to any gene: 6. The CDR3 sequence is 15 residues long. From germline, CDR1 is SGHRS and CDR2 YFSETQ. CDR3 DNA sequence: TGCGCCAGCAGCTTGGACGGGAGGGCTCAGGAGACCCAGTACTTC. It is translated as CASSLDGRAQETQYF. Combining the CDR3 with reference TRBV5-1 and TRBJ2-5 gives the whole variable domain KAGVTQTPRYLIKTRGQQVTLSCSPISGHRSVSWYQQTPGQGLQFLFEYFSETQRNKGNFPGRFSGRQFSNSRSEMNVSTLELGDSALYLCASSLDGRAQETQYFGPGTRLLVL.

In its sample, this clonotype was seen a few times. The genes are TRBV6-4 and TRBJ2-5; D not resolved. The ends were cut back, 5 bases at V and 1 base at J, with 8 bases in the middle. This CDR3 comprises 13 residues. From germline, CDR1 is MRHNA and CDR2 SNTAGT. CDR3 bases: TGTGCCAGCAGTAAAAGTCCCCAAGAGACCCAGTACTTC. Residues: CASSKSPQETQYF.

This sequence joins TRBV10-3 and TRBJ1-2, with 9 bases matching TRBD1. Germline loops: CDR1 ENHRY, CDR2 SYGVKD. V lost 1 base, J lost 6 bases, and 6 bases stayed unmatched. This CDR3 is built from 15 residues. The CDR3 sequence: CAISELGQGLDGYTF. The CDR3 DNA reads as TGTGCCATCAGTGAGTTGGGACAGGGACTGGATGGCTACACCTTC.

V is TRBV4-2 and J is TRBJ2-1; a weak D match, TRBD2 (5 bases). Trimming removed 3 bases at V and 0 bases at J, with 12 bases between. The germline V gene encodes CDR1 LGHNA and CDR2 YNFKEQ. This CDR3 has 16 amino acids. The CDR3 nucleotides read TGTGCCAGCAGCCAGCCCTTGGGGAGCTCCTACAATGAGCAGTTCTTC. This translates into CASSQPLGSSYNEQFF.